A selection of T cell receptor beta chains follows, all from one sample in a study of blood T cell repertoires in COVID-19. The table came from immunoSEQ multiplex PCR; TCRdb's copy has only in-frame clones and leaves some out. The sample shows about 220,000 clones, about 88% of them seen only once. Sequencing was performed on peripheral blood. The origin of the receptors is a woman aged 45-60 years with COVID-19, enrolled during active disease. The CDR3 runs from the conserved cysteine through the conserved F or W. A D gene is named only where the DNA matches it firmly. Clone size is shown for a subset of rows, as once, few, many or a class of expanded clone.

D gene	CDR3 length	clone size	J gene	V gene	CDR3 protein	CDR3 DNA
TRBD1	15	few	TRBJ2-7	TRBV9	CASSVGSGGEGEQYF	TGTGCCAGCAGCGTAGGGTCAGGGGGCGAGGGGGAGCAGTACTTC
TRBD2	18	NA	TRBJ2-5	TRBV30	CAWSVRGLRGGAWETQYF	TGTGCCTGGAGTGTACGGGGCCTTCGCGGGGGGGCATGGGAGACCCAGTACTTC
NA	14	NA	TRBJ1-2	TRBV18	CASSPIQGNYGYTF	TGTGCCAGCTCACCGATACAGGGTAACTATGGCTACACCTTC
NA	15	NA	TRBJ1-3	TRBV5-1	CASSLVGGSGNTIYF	TGCGCCAGCAGCTTGGTAGGGGGCTCTGGAAACACCATATATTTT
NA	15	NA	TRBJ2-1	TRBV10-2	CASSESGLAYNEQFF	TGCGCCAGCAGTGAGTCAGGCCTAGCATACAATGAGCAGTTCTTC
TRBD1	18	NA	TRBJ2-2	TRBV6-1	CASSVPGQGAKGTGELFF	TGTGCCAGCAGTGTACCGGGACAGGGGGCTAAAGGGACCGGGGAGCTGTTTTTT
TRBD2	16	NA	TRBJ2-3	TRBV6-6	CASSYSLAGDSDTQYF	TGTGCCAGCAGTTACTCGCTAGCGGGGGATTCAGATACGCAGTATTTT
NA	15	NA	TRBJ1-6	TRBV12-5	CASGLGATANSPLHF	TGTGCTAGTGGTTTGGGCGCGACAGCAAATTCACCCCTCCACTTT
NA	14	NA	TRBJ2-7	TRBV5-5	CASSPPGGRPEQYF	TGTGCCAGCAGCCCCCCCGGAGGGAGACCCGAGCAGTACTTC
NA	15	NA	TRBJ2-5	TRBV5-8	CASSLGMEYQETQYF	TGTGCCAGCAGCTTGGGGATGGAGTACCAAGAGACCCAGTACTTC
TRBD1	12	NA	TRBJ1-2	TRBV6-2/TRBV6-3	CASSRTGNGYTF	TGTGCCAGCAGCAGGACAGGGAATGGCTACACCTTC
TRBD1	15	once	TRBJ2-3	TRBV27	CASSPRDRVTDTQYF	TGTGCCAGCAGTCCCCGGGACAGGGTCACAGATACGCAGTATTTT
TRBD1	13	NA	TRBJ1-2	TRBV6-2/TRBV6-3	CASSYDRDYGYTF	TGTGCCAGCAGTTATGACAGGGACTATGGCTACACCTTC
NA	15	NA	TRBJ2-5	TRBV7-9	CASSSSRSFQETQYF	TGTGCCAGCAGCTCCTCTCGGAGCTTTCAAGAGACCCAGTACTTC
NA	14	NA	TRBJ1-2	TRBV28	CASSRGSATDGYTF	TGTGCCAGCAGTCGCGGCAGCGCTACCGATGGCTACACCTTC
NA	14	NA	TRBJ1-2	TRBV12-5	CASGFGQKDYGYTF	TGTGCTAGTGGTTTTGGACAGAAAGACTATGGCTACACCTTC
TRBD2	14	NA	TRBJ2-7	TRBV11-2	CASSSRGRGGEQYF	TGTGCCAGCAGCTCGCGGGGGCGGGGGGGCGAGCAGTACTTC
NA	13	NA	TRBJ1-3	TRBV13	CASAGDTGNTIYF	TGTGCCAGCGCAGGGGATACTGGAAACACCATATATTTT
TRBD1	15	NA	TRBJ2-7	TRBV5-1	CASSLGGTGFDEQYF	TGCGCCAGCAGCTTGGGCGGGACAGGGTTCGACGAGCAGTACTTC
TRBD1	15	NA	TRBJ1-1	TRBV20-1	CSASPMDRDDTEAFF	TGCAGTGCTAGTCCTATGGACAGGGACGACACTGAAGCTTTCTTT
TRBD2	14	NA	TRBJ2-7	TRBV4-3	CASSQGTSGGARYF	TGCGCCAGCAGCCAGGGGACTAGCGGGGGGGCCCGGTACTTC
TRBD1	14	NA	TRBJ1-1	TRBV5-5	CASSGTGNRNEAFF	TGTGCCAGCAGCGGGACAGGGAATCGTAATGAAGCTTTCTTT
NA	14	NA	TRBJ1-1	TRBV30	CAWSVEGRWTEAFF	TGTGCCTGGAGTGTAGAGGGAAGGTGGACTGAAGCTTTCTTT
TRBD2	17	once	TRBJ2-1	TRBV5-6	CASSFSSGGYSYNEQFF	TGTGCCAGCAGCTTTTCTAGCGGGGGCTATTCCTACAATGAGCAGTTCTTC
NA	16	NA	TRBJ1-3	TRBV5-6	CASSLGTGNSGNTIYF	TGTGCCAGCAGCTTGGGAACAGGGAACTCTGGAAACACCATATATTTT
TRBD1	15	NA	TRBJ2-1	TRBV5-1	CASSLGGQAHNEQFF	TGCGCCAGCAGCTTGGGGGGACAGGCGCACAATGAGCAGTTCTTC
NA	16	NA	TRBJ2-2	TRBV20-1	CSASNAASSHTGELFF	TGCAGTGCTAGTAATGCGGCTAGCAGCCACACCGGGGAGCTGTTTTTT
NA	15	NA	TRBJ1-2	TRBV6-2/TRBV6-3	CASSYNGRGDYGYTF	TGTGCCAGCAGTTATAACGGCAGGGGAGATTATGGCTACACCTTC
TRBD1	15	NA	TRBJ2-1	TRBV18	CASSNRGAGYNEQFF	TGTGCCAGCTCTAACAGGGGCGCTGGGTACAATGAGCAGTTCTTC
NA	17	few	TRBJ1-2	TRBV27	CASSLSSGTGFNYGYTF	TGTGCCAGCAGTTTATCCTCCGGGACTGGCTTTAACTATGGCTACACCTTC
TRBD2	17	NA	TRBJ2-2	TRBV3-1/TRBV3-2	CASSRGLASLNTGELFF	TGTGCCAGCAGCCGGGGACTAGCGTCCCTCAACACCGGGGAGCTGTTTTTT
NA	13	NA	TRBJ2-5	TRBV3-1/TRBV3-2	CASSPNRWETQYF	TGTGCCAGCAGCCCTAATCGCTGGGAGACCCAGTACTTC